This TCR beta chain was sequenced for a study of blood T cells in healthy people across ages. The use of a sample-barcoded 5' primer and a J-beta primer mix characterized a second PCR of about 6 to 11 cycles. Each of the samples gave a minimum of 3 million paired-end reads that contained CDR3. TCRdb reprocessed the 5' RACE reads with MiXCR, giving one entry per CDR3 protein. This table has roughly 730,000 distinct CDR3 sequences, roughly three fifths appearing once. Germline loops: CDR1 MDHEN, CDR2 SYDVKM. Trimming left V 7 bases short and J 7 bases short, with 20 bases between. This CDR3 has 15 amino acids.

Sequencing used blood. The sequence was obtained from a man aged 40-50 years in good health. The genes are TRBV28 and TRBJ1-5, with D possibly TRBD1 on 5 matching bases. The CDR3 DNA reads as TGTGCCAGCATTCCGGTTCGGGACGCTCAGCAGCCCCAGCATTTT. Residues: CASIPVRDAQQPQHF.